Presented here are 24 T cell receptor beta chains from one specimen sequenced in a study of blood T cell repertoires in COVID-19. The repertoire was sequenced with immunoSEQ multiplex PCR; TCRdb's copy has only in-frame clones and lacks some. The sample yields 150,000 to 200,000 clones, over 85% seen once. The sample taken for sequencing was peripheral blood. The receptors derive from a woman aged 50 to 60 with acute or convalescent COVID-19.

The table lists this clone with a count of one. The V gene is TRBV5-1, the J gene TRBJ2-4, with a possible D match to TRBD1 (5 bases). This CDR3 is built from 17 residues. The germline CDR1 and CDR2 sequences are SGHRS and YFSETQ. The ends were cut back, 4 bases at V and 0 bases at J, with 17 bases in the middle. The DNA of the CDR3 is TGCGCCAGCAGCGAAGGGCTGACAGCGCTAGCCAAAAACATTCAGTACTTC. This codes for CASSEGLTALAKNIQYF.

V usage is TRBV7-8 and J usage is TRBJ2-1; TRBD2 aligns across 10 bases. CDR3 size: 13 residues. Germline V gene lookup returns CDR1 SGHVS and CDR2 FQNEAQ. With V trimmed by 6 bases and J by 10 bases, 6 bases remained unmatched. CDR3 nucleotide sequence: TGTGCCAGCAGTCAAACACTAGCGGGAGAGCAGTTCTTC. Translating gives CASSQTLAGEQFF.

The rearrangement uses TRBV12-3 or TRBV12-4 and TRBJ1-2; 9 nucleotides agree with TRBD1. V gave up 6 bases and J gave up 7 bases; unmatched junction bases: 6. This CDR3 is 13 amino acids long. The CDR3 region has the DNA TGTGCCAGCAGGAAACAGGGGGCGGGTGGCTACACCTTC. Translating gives CASRKQGAGGYTF.

The V gene is TRBV19, the J gene TRBJ1-1, with 9 bases aligning to TRBD1. The CDR3 is 15 amino acids. J lost 1 base, V lost 7 bases, and 7 bases had no gene match. Germline V gives CDR1 LNHDA, CDR2 SQIVND (reference sequence). CDR3 protein: CASTPGQGWNTEAFF. The DNA for the CDR3 is TGTGCCAGTACCCCGGGACAGGGATGGAACACTGAAGCTTTCTTT.

The chain carries TRBV28 and TRBJ1-2; 7 bases match TRBD1. CDR3 length: 14 residues. J gave up 3 bases and V 5 bases, and 6 bases lay outside the gene matches. Germline V gene data show CDR1 as MDHEN and CDR2 as SYDVKM. CDR3 in DNA: TGTGCCAGCAGTATAAACAGGGGTCACTATGGCTACACCTTC. It translates to CASSINRGHYGYTF.

This chain joins TRBV7-2 and TRBJ2-7; a weak D match, TRBD1 (6 bases). Germline values: CDR1 SGHTA, CDR2 FQGNSA. The CDR3 length is 15 residues. With 0 bases removed from V and 2 bases from J, the gap between germline ends came to 11 bases. This CDR3 reads CASSLATGLPYEQYF. CDR3 nucleotide sequence: TGTGCCAGCAGCTTAGCGACAGGATTACCCTACGAGCAGTACTTC.

V usage is TRBV4-3 and J usage is TRBJ2-2; 7 bases line up with TRBD2. CDR1 and CDR2 (germline): LGHNA, YSLEER. Trimming removed 0 bases from V and 6 bases from J; junction bases left unmatched: 7. The CDR3 is 16 residues long. CDR3 sequence reads: CASSQDYSSGSGELFF. Here the CDR3 DNA reads TGCGCCAGCAGCCAAGATTATTCTAGCGGATCCGGGGAGCTGTTTTTT.

The chain links TRBV5-1 to TRBJ2-5, with D maybe TRBD2 (6 bases). V lost 5 bases and J 1 base, leaving 9 bases between the germline ends. The CDR3 sequence is 13 residues long. The germline V gene encodes CDR1 SGHRS and CDR2 YFSETQ. The CDR3 loop is CASRGGLQETQYF. The CDR3 DNA sequence: TGCGCCAGCAGGGGAGGACTCCAAGAGACCCAGTACTTC.

The chain recombines TRBV4-2 with TRBJ1-2; D remains unclear. Germline-derived CDR1 and CDR2 are LGHNA and YNFKEQ. The CDR3 is 16 amino acids. The germline V and J ends were trimmed by 2 bases and 5 bases, with 18 bases remaining between them. The CDR3 here is CASSQFFIGRDYGYTF. DNA of the CDR3: TGTGCCAGCAGCCAATTCTTTATCGGGCGGGATTATGGCTACACCTTC.

This chain links TRBV27 with TRBJ2-7; 9 nucleotides agree with TRBD2. This CDR3 comprises 15 residues. Germline V gene lookup returns CDR1 MNHEY and CDR2 SMNVEV (reference sequence). J gave up 0 bases and V 5 bases, and 5 bases lay outside the gene matches. CDR3 region: CASSPAGGYSYEQYF. The DNA of the CDR3 is TGTGCCAGCAGTCCAGCGGGAGGATACTCCTACGAGCAGTACTTC.

This clone was seen a handful of times. This chain connects TRBV2 to TRBJ2-4; D unclear. The CDR3 is made up of 11 amino acids. The V end was cut by 6 bases, the J end by 7 bases, with 7 bases between. The germline gives CDR1 SNHLY, CDR2 FYNNEI. The CDR3 DNA reads as TGTGCCAGCAGCGCCGGTAACATTCAGTACTTC. Amino acid sequence: CASSAGNIQYF.

V is TRBV7-2 and J is TRBJ1-2, with 9 nucleotides matching TRBD1. The CDR3 runs 14 residues. The V gene end was trimmed by 1 base and the J gene end by 7 bases; junction bases not matched to a gene: 4. Germline CDR1 and CDR2: SGHTA and FQGNSA. The CDR3 loop is CASSLGDREGGYTF. The CDR3 coding sequence is TGTGCCAGCAGCTTAGGGGACAGGGAGGGTGGCTACACCTTC.

The chain is built from TRBV19 and TRBJ1-4; TRBD1 is a possible D gene (6 bases). This CDR3 has 14 amino acids. V was clipped by 5 bases and J by 4 bases, with 11 bases between them. Germline values: CDR1 LNHDA, CDR2 SQIVND (reference sequence). CDR3 sequence reads: CASSRTAYNEKLFF. CDR3 sequence (DNA): TGTGCCAGTAGTCGGACAGCTTATAATGAAAAACTGTTTTTT.

The rearrangement uses TRBV9 and TRBJ2-1; tentatively, D is TRBD2 (5 bases). CDR3 length: 16 residues. Germline V gives CDR1 SGDLS, CDR2 YYNGEE. V lost 0 bases to trimming and J lost 8 bases, with 18 bases between them. In nucleotides, the CDR3 is TGTGCCAGCAGCGTAGGGGTCTTGGGAGAAGGAGATGAGCAGTTCTTC. Encoded protein: CASSVGVLGEGDEQFF.

The gene calls are TRBV7-8 and TRBJ1-4; TRBD1 aligns across 11 bases. The CDR3 totals 16 residues. Germline CDR1 is SGHVS and CDR2 is FQNEAQ. V gave up 4 bases and J gave up 8 bases; unmatched junction bases: 9. CDR3 region: CASSSTKGQGGEKLFF. For the CDR3, the DNA is TGTGCCAGCAGCTCCACCAAGGGACAGGGGGGAGAAAAACTGTTTTTT. The whole variable domain, filled in from reference TRBV7-8 and TRBJ1-4, reads GAGVSQSPRYKVAKRGQDVALRCDPISGHVSLFWYQQALGQGPEFLTYFQNEAQLDKSGLPSDRFFAERPEGSVSTLKIQRTQQEDSAVYLCASSSTKGQGGEKLFFGSGTQLSVL.

The chain uses TRBV19 and TRBJ2-7, with D perhaps TRBD2 (6 bases). The CDR3 totals 14 residues. Germline V gene lookup returns CDR1 LNHDA and CDR2 SQIVND (reference sequence). The V end lost 3 bases, the J end lost 1 base, and 10 bases lay between the germline ends. For the CDR3, the DNA is TGTGCCAGTAGTATTACGGCGGGGTCCTACGAGCAGTACTTC. This translates into CASSITAGSYEQYF.

The V gene is TRBV28, the J gene TRBJ2-2; the match to TRBD1 covers 10 bases. V was pared by 5 bases and J by 6 bases, with 9 bases of the junction left unmatched. This CDR3 has 16 amino acids. Germline CDR1 MDHEN, CDR2 SYDVKM. This chain's CDR3 is CASSASGTGAAGELFF. CDR3 coding DNA: TGTGCCAGCAGTGCCTCCGGGACAGGGGCGGCCGGGGAGCTGTTTTTT.

J is TRBJ2-1 and V is TRBV9, with 7 bases lining up with TRBD2. With V trimmed by 4 bases and J by 6 bases, 10 bases remained unmatched. The germline CDR1 and CDR2 sequences are SGDLS and YYNGEE. The CDR3 is 15 amino acids. CDR3 sequence (DNA): TGTGCCAGCAGCTCGGGGAGGGAAAGAGGCAATGAGCAGTTCTTC. It yields the protein CASSSGRERGNEQFF.

The chain couples TRBV3-1 (or the pseudogene TRBV3-2) to TRBJ2-2; a weak D match, TRBD2 (7 bases). The germline CDR1 and CDR2 sequences are LGHDT and YNNKEL (reference sequence). V lost 2 bases to trimming and J lost 1 base, with 26 bases between them. The CDR3 is 21 residues long. The CDR3 DNA reads as TGTGCCAGCAGCCAATTCTTGGGATGGGGGGGCCCCGAAGAGAACACCGGGGAGCTGTTTTTT. Translated, it gives CASSQFLGWGGPEENTGELFF.

This chain links TRBV19 with TRBJ1-1; D perhaps matches TRBD1 (5 bases). Deletions cut 6 bases from V and 8 bases from J, with 16 bases between. This CDR3 is 13 amino acids long. The germline V gene has CDR1 LNHDA and CDR2 SQIVND (reference sequence). The CDR3 loop is CASRIAGGVEAFF. For the CDR3, the DNA is TGTGCCAGTAGGATTGCGGGGGGAGTAGAAGCTTTCTTT.

V usage is TRBV6-5 and J usage is TRBJ2-1; 7 bases are a match to TRBD2. The trim removed 3 bases at V and 7 bases at J, leaving 9 bases unmatched. In germline, CDR1 is MNHEY, CDR2 SVGAGI. This CDR3 has 15 residues. CDR3 in DNA: TGTGCCAGCAGTTATATCTCGGGAGGACATAATGAGCAGTTCTTC. It yields the protein CASSYISGGHNEQFF.

The sample holds a few counts of this clone. The CDR3 here is CASSLGDRVTETQYF. For the CDR3, the DNA is TGTGCCAGCAGCTTAGGGGACAGGGTAACGGAGACCCAGTACTTC. This chain joins TRBV7-2 and TRBJ2-5; 9 bases agree with TRBD1. Germline V CDR1 and CDR2: SGHTA, FQGNSA. This CDR3 is 15 amino acids long. V trimming: 1 base; J trimming: 5 bases; junction bases outside the gene matches: 5.

V is TRBV28 and J is TRBJ1-2; 8 bases align to TRBD1. The CDR3 extends over 13 amino acids. From germline, CDR1 is MDHEN and CDR2 SYDVKM. CDR3 residues: CDKRDRRLYGYTF. The DNA of the CDR3 is TGTGATAAACGGGACAGGAGATTATATGGCTACACCTTC.

This clone was seen a single time. This chain connects TRBV28 to TRBJ1-1; D unresolved. The length of the CDR3 is 17 residues. Per germline, CDR1 MDHEN and CDR2 SYDVKM. Between the trimmed V and J ends, which lost 6 bases and 7 bases, there was a span of 27 bases. CDR3 in DNA: TGTGCCAGCAGCCTTCCACGGGAAAGCCTGGGTAGCGGTGAAGCTTTCTTT. Residues: CASSLPRESLGSGEAFF.